These T cell receptor beta chains were read from a single sample in a study of blood T cell repertoires in COVID-19. TCRdb keeps only in-frame clones here, not all; method: immunoSEQ multiplex PCR. The sample lists roughly 200,000 clones, approximately 82% seen once, with more than 4.5% in the top ten. Sequenced material: PBMCs or T cells enriched from blood (not recorded which). The origin of the receptors is a woman in her sixties or seventies with acute COVID-19. The CDR3 runs from the conserved cysteine through the conserved F or W. The D gene is left open where the match is weak. Not every row has a clone size; where given, it reads once, few, many or a size class.

v_gene,d_gene,abundance,j_gene,CDR3nt,CDR3aa
TRBV4-1,TRBD1,NA,TRBJ1-6,TGCGCCAGCAGCCCCGACCGGGACAGGTATTCACCCCTCCACTTT,CASSPDRDRYSPLHF
TRBV5-8,NA,once,TRBJ2-5,TGTGCCAGCAGCCCTCATCTGAGCGGCCAAGAGACCCAGTACTTC,CASSPHLSGQETQYF
TRBV11-2,NA,few,TRBJ1-2,TGTGCCAGCAGCTTAGGTCTAGGCGGCACCTATGGCTACACCTTC,CASSLGLGGTYGYTF
TRBV5-1,TRBD1,NA,TRBJ1-2,TGCGCCAGCAGCCGAGACAGGGGGCGCTTTCATGGCTACACCTTC,CASSRDRGRFHGYTF
TRBV7-9,NA,NA,TRBJ2-7,TGTGCCAGCAGCTTCGAGGGGGGGACCTACGAGCAGTACTTC,CASSFEGGTYEQYF
TRBV4-2,TRBD1,NA,TRBJ1-1,TGTGCCAGCAGCCAACCCAGGACAGGGGGCACTGAAGCTTTCTTT,CASSQPRTGGTEAFF
TRBV6-5,NA,NA,TRBJ1-1,TGTGCCAGCATGGGGGCGACCCCTGAAGCTTTCTTT,CASMGATPEAFF
TRBV24-1,NA,NA,TRBJ2-5,TGTGCCACCAGTGATACTAACATGTATACCCAGTACTTC,CATSDTNMYTQYF
TRBV20-1,NA,NA,TRBJ2-1,TGCAGTGCTAGTTTTGCTCGCGGGCAGTTCTTC,CSASFARGQFF
TRBV6-2/TRBV6-3,NA,NA,TRBJ1-6,TGTGCCAGCAGTCTACAGAAAAATAATTCACCCCTCCACTTT,CASSLQKNNSPLHF
TRBV10-2,TRBD2,NA,TRBJ2-5,TGCGCCAGCAGCCGGGAGGACCAAGAGACCCAGTACTTC,CASSREDQETQYF
TRBV27,NA,NA,TRBJ1-5,TGTGCCAGCAGTTTATCCGGGAGAACGCCCCAGCATTTT,CASSLSGRTPQHF
TRBV9,NA,few,TRBJ1-1,TGTGCCAGCAGCGTAGCTAGTCGGGTTGGACATCACATGAACACTGAAGCTTTCTTT,CASSVASRVGHHMNTEAFF
TRBV4-3,NA,NA,TRBJ2-2,TGCGCCAGCAGCCAAGATCCTAGGAGGGGCGGGGAGCTGTTTTTT,CASSQDPRRGGELFF
TRBV3-1/TRBV3-2,TRBD1,NA,TRBJ1-6,TGTGCCAGCAGCCAGATGACGGGGACAGGGGCCTTACTTAGTTCACCCCTCCACTTT,CASSQMTGTGALLSSPLHF
TRBV30,TRBD2,NA,TRBJ2-1,TGTGCCTGGAGTGTACGTGGGGGGGGATACAATGAGCAGTTCTTC,CAWSVRGGGYNEQFF
TRBV5-1,NA,NA,TRBJ2-3,TGCGCCAGCAGCCTAAGACAGGGAGGAACAGATACGCAGTATTTT,CASSLRQGGTDTQYF
TRBV5-1,TRBD1,NA,TRBJ1-1,TGCGCCAGCAGCTTTGGGACAGGGGACACTGAAGCTTTCTTT,CASSFGTGDTEAFF
TRBV19,NA,NA,TRBJ1-1,TGTGCCAGTAGTACCCAGTTTGGGCAGGATGAAGCTTTCTTT,CASSTQFGQDEAFF
TRBV18,NA,NA,TRBJ2-2,TGTGCCAGCTCACCCCTAAGTGGGGGCTCCGGGGAGCTGTTTTTT,CASSPLSGGSGELFF
TRBV7-9,TRBD1,NA,TRBJ2-2,TGTGCCAGCAGCCCGACAGGGGTCGGCACCGGGGAGCTGTTTTTT,CASSPTGVGTGELFF
TRBV4-2,NA,NA,TRBJ1-2,TGTGCCAGCAGCCAAGAGAGATCACTAGGTTCCGGGCTCACCTTC,CASSQERSLGSGLTF
TRBV6-2/TRBV6-3,NA,few,TRBJ2-7,TGTGCCAGCAGGCCTAGCGCCATCTCCTACGAGCAGTACTTC,CASRPSAISYEQYF
TRBV20-1,NA,NA,TRBJ2-6,TGCAGTGCTAGTGCTAAGCCCGGGGCCAACGTCCTGACTTTC,CSASAKPGANVLTF
TRBV10-3,TRBD1,few,TRBJ1-5,TGTGCCACCGCGACAGGGGGTGGGTTCTATCAGCCCCAGCATTTT,CATATGGGFYQPQHF
TRBV6-2/TRBV6-3,NA,NA,TRBJ1-2,TGTGCCAGCAGTTACTCCCGGGCTAACTATGGCTACACCTTC,CASSYSRANYGYTF
TRBV9,NA,NA,TRBJ2-1,TGTGCCAGCAGCGCCCAGCCGTGGGCAGGGGACAATGAGCAGTTCTTC,CASSAQPWAGDNEQFF
TRBV4-3,TRBD2,few,TRBJ2-3,TGCGCCAGCAGCCAAGGGGTGCGTTGGCGGGAGGTCCCTCGGGATACGCAGTATTTT,CASSQGVRWREVPRDTQYF
TRBV29-1,TRBD2,NA,TRBJ2-2,TGCAGCGTTTCTACGGGACTAGCGGTAACCGGGGAGCTGTTTTTT,CSVSTGLAVTGELFF
TRBV27,TRBD1,NA,TRBJ1-1,TGTGCCAGCAGTACCGGGACAGGGATGTGGAACACTGAAGCTTTCTTT,CASSTGTGMWNTEAFF
TRBV12-5,TRBD2,NA,TRBJ2-1,TGTGCTAGTGGTTTGGTGCAAAAGGATAGCGGGAGTGGTCTATACAATGAGCAGTTCTTC,CASGLVQKDSGSGLYNEQFF
TRBV3-1/TRBV3-2,NA,few,TRBJ1-3,TGTGCCAGCAGTCGTAGCCCAGGGGCCGGCTCTGGAAACACCATATATTTT,CASSRSPGAGSGNTIYF
TRBV3-1/TRBV3-2,NA,NA,TRBJ1-6,TGTGCCAGCAGCTTTGGGGGGATTGGGACCTATAATTCACCCCTCCACTTT,CASSFGGIGTYNSPLHF
TRBV30,NA,NA,TRBJ1-5,TGTGCCTGGAGTGTACAGGATCGGCAGCCCCAGCATTTT,CAWSVQDRQPQHF
TRBV12-3/TRBV12-4,NA,once,TRBJ1-1,TGTGCCAGCAGTTTACGCGCGAAACGAGCTTTCTTT,CASSLRAKRAFF